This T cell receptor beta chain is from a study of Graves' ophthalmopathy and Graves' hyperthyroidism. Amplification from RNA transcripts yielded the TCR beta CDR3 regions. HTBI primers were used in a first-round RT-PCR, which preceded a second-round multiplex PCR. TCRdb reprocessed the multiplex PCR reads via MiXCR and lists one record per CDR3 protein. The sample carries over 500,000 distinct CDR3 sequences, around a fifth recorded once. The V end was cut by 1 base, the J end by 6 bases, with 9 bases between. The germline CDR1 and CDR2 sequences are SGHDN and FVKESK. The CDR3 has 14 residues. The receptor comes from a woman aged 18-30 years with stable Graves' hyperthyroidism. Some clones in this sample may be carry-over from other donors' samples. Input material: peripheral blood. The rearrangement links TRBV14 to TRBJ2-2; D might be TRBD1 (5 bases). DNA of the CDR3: TGTGCCAGCAGCCAAGGGGGCTCGGCCGGGGAGCTGTTTTTT. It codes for CASSQGGSAGELFF.